The rows below give T cell receptor beta chains drawn from one sample of a study of cytomegalovirus exposure and HLA in healthy donors. Sequenced by immunoSEQ multiplex PCR; TCRdb stores in-frame clones only, minus some. Reported are 40,000 to 60,000 clones; the ten largest clones contain about 24%. Sequencing input: PBMCs. The receptors originated from a man in his forties in good health and CMV-seropositive. Each CDR3 is given with its conserved first and last residue. The D gene is left open where the match is weak.

TRBJ2-5 NA TRBV5-6 TGTGCCAGCAGCTTGAAGTCAACACGTCCTGGAGAGACCCAGTACTTC CASSLKSTRPGETQYF
TRBJ1-5 NA TRBV15 TGTGCCACCAGCGGACAGTATCAGCCCCAGCATTTT CATSGQYQPQHF
TRBJ1-2 NA TRBV4-3 TGCGCCAGCAGCCAGCAGACAGGACCAGCTAACTATGGCTACACCTTC CASSQQTGPANYGYTF
TRBJ2-3 NA TRBV7-5 TGTGCCAGAAGCTTAGCGCTACCTCGAGATACGCAGTATTTT CARSLALPRDTQYF
TRBJ2-7 NA TRBV28 TGTGCCAGCAGTCGCCCGGTACTAGCCTACGAGCAGTACTTC CASSRPVLAYEQYF
TRBJ2-7 NA TRBV6-1 TGTGCCAGCAGTGATTTTCCGAGCTACGAGCAGTACTTC CASSDFPSYEQYF
TRBJ1-5 TRBD1 TRBV30 TGTGCCTGGAGTTTTGGACAGGGAAGTCAGCCCCAGCATTTT CAWSFGQGSQPQHF
TRBJ2-7 NA TRBV28 TGTGCCAGCAGTCCAGACAACTACGAGCAGTACTTC CASSPDNYEQYF
TRBJ2-4 NA TRBV9 TGTGCCAGCAGCACACTAGAGGACATTCAGTACTTC CASSTLEDIQYF
TRBJ1-1 NA TRBV5-1 TGCGCCAGCAGCTATAACGGGGGGGGGAACACTGAAGCTTTCTTT CASSYNGGGNTEAFF
TRBJ1-1 TRBD1 TRBV9 TGTGCCAGCAGCGGCGGACAGGCTATGAACACTGAAGCTTTCTTT CASSGGQAMNTEAFF
TRBJ1-2 NA TRBV28 TGTGCCATGAGGTCTCTTAACTATGGCTACACCTTC CAMRSLNYGYTF
TRBJ1-5 TRBD1 TRBV4-2 TGTGCCAGCAGCCAAGAGGTGGGACAGGGTAATCAGCCCCAGCATTTT CASSQEVGQGNQPQHF
TRBJ2-2 NA TRBV5-1 TGCGCCCCCAGGTTCGGAGGCCTCGTTAGGGCCTTTACCGGGGAGCTGTTTTTT CAPRFGGLVRAFTGELFF
TRBJ1-6 NA TRBV6-5 TGTGCCAGCAGTTACAGGGGGATTAATTCACCCCTCCACTTT CASSYRGINSPLHF
TRBJ2-7 NA TRBV28 TGTGCCAGCAGTTTATTTGTTGGGCGCGAGCAGTACTTC CASSLFVGREQYF
TRBJ1-4 NA TRBV5-1 TGCGCCAGCAGCTTGGACGGGCGGGGTAATGAAAAACTGTTTTTT CASSLDGRGNEKLFF
TRBJ1-1 NA TRBV18 TGTGCCAGCTCCGCCGGGGGGGGCACTGAAGCTTTCTTT CASSAGGGTEAFF
TRBJ1-1 NA TRBV7-2 TGTGCCAGCAGTCCCGCAGGAGCGGACACTGAAGCTTTCTTT CASSPAGADTEAFF
TRBJ2-1 TRBD2 TRBV9 TGTGCCAGCAACGGACTAGCGGGACCTAACAATGAGCAGTTCTTC CASNGLAGPNNEQFF
TRBJ2-7 NA TRBV7-3 TGTGCCAGCAGCTTAACGGAGGGGTACGAGCAGTACTTC CASSLTEGYEQYF
TRBJ2-1 TRBD1 TRBV7-2 TGTGCCAGCAGCCCCGACAGGGGGTTATACAATGAGCAGTTCTTC CASSPDRGLYNEQFF
TRBJ2-7 NA TRBV7-8 TGTGCCAGCAGCCCCCGCGGGTCGCCCGGAGGCGGCTCCGAGCAGTACTTC CASSPRGSPGGGSEQYF
TRBJ2-2 NA TRBV2 TGTGCCAGCAGTGGGTGGGGGCTGGGCGGGGAGCTGTTTTTT CASSGWGLGGELFF
TRBJ2-7 NA TRBV9 TGTGCCAGCAGCACAAGTACAGGGAGGGACGAGCAGTACTTC CASSTSTGRDEQYF
TRBJ2-1 TRBD2 TRBV28 TGTGCCAGCAGTCTTCCGGGACTAGGGTCGGGTGGAGAGCAGTTCTTC CASSLPGLGSGGEQFF
TRBJ1-2 TRBD1 TRBV30 TGTGCCGGCAGGGGGGACAATGGCTACACCTTC CAGRGDNGYTF
TRBJ2-3 NA TRBV29-1 TGCAGCGGACACACAGATACGCAGTATTTT CSGHTDTQYF
TRBJ2-7 TRBD2 TRBV7-9 TGTGCCAGCAGCTTAGCCCTCCTAGCGGGAGGAGGAGAGCAGTACTTC CASSLALLAGGGEQYF